These 24 T cell receptor beta chains originate from one sample sequenced in a study of T cell responses to AZD1222 COVID-19 vaccine. The protocol was immunoSEQ multiplex PCR, while the TCRdb copy is restricted to in-frame clones and leaves out a portion. Here the sample spans tens of thousands of clones, just over 85% being singletons. The input for sequencing was peripheral blood, taken 28 days after the second dose of the MenACWY control vaccine. The receptor source for this set is an adult who received the MenACWY meningococcal vaccine as a control.

The V gene is TRBV27, the J gene TRBJ2-1; D gene uncertain. The CDR3 contains 11 residues. The V end lost 6 bases, the J end lost 7 bases, and 7 bases lay between the germline ends. Germline V CDR1 and CDR2: MNHEY, SMNVEV (reference sequence). CDR3 DNA: TGTGCCAGCAGGCAAGGAAATGAGCAGTTCTTC. As protein: CASRQGNEQFF.

The CDR3 nucleotides read TGTGCCTGGAGGCATCCCACAGGGGTTGGGACTGAAGCTTTCTTT. It yields the protein CAWRHPTGVGTEAFF. The J gene is TRBJ1-1, the V gene TRBV30; 7 nucleotides agree with TRBD1. CDR3 length equals 15 residues. V trimming: 3 bases; J trimming: 5 bases; junction bases outside the gene matches: 12. Germline V lookup: CDR1 GTSNPN, CDR2 SVGIG (reference sequence). Combining the CDR3 with reference TRBV30 and TRBJ1-1 gives the whole variable domain SQTIHQWPATLVQPVGSPLSLECTVEGTSNPNLYWYRQAAGRGLQLLFYSVGIGQISSEVPQNLSASRPQDRQFILSSKKLLLSDSGFYLCAWRHPTGVGTEAFFGQGTRLTVV.

This chain uses TRBV5-5 with TRBJ1-1; D is possibly TRBD1 (6 bases). The CDR3 totals 14 residues. CDR1 and CDR2 (germline): SGHKS, YYEKEE (reference sequence). Trimming pared 4 bases from V and 5 bases from J, leaving 15 bases between. CDR3 sequence: CASSATGGLTEAFF. CDR3 nucleotides: TGTGCCAGCAGCGCGACGGGGGGCCTTACTGAAGCTTTCTTT. The whole variable domain, filled in from reference TRBV5-5 and TRBJ1-1, reads DAGVTQSPTHLIKTRGQQVTLRCSPISGHKSVSWYQQVLGQGPQFIFQYYEKEERGRGNFPDRFSARQFPNYSSELNVNALLLGDSALYLCASSATGGLTEAFFGQGTRLTVV.

This sequence joins TRBV2 and TRBJ1-2; D unresolved. The CDR3 contains 11 residues. The germline V and J ends were trimmed by 6 bases and 6 bases, with 8 bases remaining between them. Germline CDR1 reads SNHLY; CDR2 reads FYNNEI. CDR3 nucleotides: TGTGCCAGCAGCGTAAGGGATGGCTACACCTTC. Translated: CASSVRDGYTF.

The chain carries TRBV11-2 and TRBJ2-3; possible D gene TRBD1, 6 bases. The CDR3 length is 16 residues. Germline CDR1 reads SGHAT; CDR2 reads FQNNGV. V was cut by 0 bases and J by 2 bases, with 12 bases left in between. The DNA of the CDR3 is TGTGCCAGCAGCTTAGAATTGGGACACATCACAGATACGCAGTATTTT. Translated, it gives CASSLELGHITDTQYF.

The chain uses TRBV28 and TRBJ2-1, with 9 nucleotides matching TRBD2. The CDR3 is 12 amino acids. Germline V gene lookup returns CDR1 MDHEN and CDR2 SYDVKM. The DNA of the CDR3 is TGTGCTGGCGGGAGGGACTACAATGAGCAGTTCTTC. As protein: CAGGRDYNEQFF.

The V call is TRBV2, the J call TRBJ2-3; D assignment may be TRBD1 or TRBD2 (5 bases each). Trimming stripped 5 bases from V and 7 bases from J, with 19 bases between. The CDR3 has 15 residues. Germline V gene data show CDR1 as SNHLY and CDR2 as FYNNEI. The CDR3 DNA sequence: TGTGCCAGCAGTCCACATCAATCCTGGGGACATACGCAGTATTTT. It codes for CASSPHQSWGHTQYF. The full variable domain, completed using reference TRBV2 and TRBJ2-3, is EPEVTQTPSHQVTQMGQEVILRCVPISNHLYFYWYRQILGQKVEFLVSFYNNEISEKSEIFDDQFSVERPDGSNFTLKIRSTKLEDSAMYFCASSPHQSWGHTQYFGPGTRLTVL.

This chain uses TRBV27 with TRBJ1-2; no firm D call. Trimming removed 8 bases at V and 7 bases at J, with 26 bases between. CDR1 and CDR2 from the germline V gene are MNHEY and SMNVEV (reference sequence). There are 16 residues in the CDR3. The CDR3 bases are TGTGCCAGCGGTCAGACCCTTTCGACCTCTATCTCTGGCTACACCTTC. This translates into CASGQTLSTSISGYTF.

This chain uses TRBV9 with TRBJ2-2; 9 bases map to TRBD1. Trimming at V came to 4 bases and at J to 6 bases, leaving 4 bases not matched to a gene. There are 14 residues in the CDR3. The germline CDR1 and CDR2 sequences are SGDLS and YYNGEE. The CDR3 nucleotides are TGTGCCAGCAGCCGGGACAGGGTTTCCGGGGAGCTGTTTTTT. This encodes CASSRDRVSGELFF.

This clone has only a few counts. The gene calls are TRBV9 and TRBJ1-1; D gene ambiguous. With 0 bases removed from V and 4 bases from J, the gap between germline ends came to 13 bases. The V gene's germline CDR1 is SGDLS and CDR2 YYNGEE. The CDR3 totals 15 residues. The CDR3 here is CASSVAPVLATEAFF. DNA for the CDR3: TGTGCCAGCAGCGTAGCACCGGTTCTGGCCACTGAAGCTTTCTTT.

A single count supports this clone. This chain joins TRBV28 and TRBJ1-2; D uncertain. Looked up from germline, CDR1 is MDHEN and CDR2 is SYDVKM. The germline V and J ends were trimmed by 5 bases and 12 bases, with 13 bases remaining between them. The CDR3 has 11 residues. This CDR3 is CASSQNHHHTF. DNA of the CDR3: TGTGCCAGCAGTCAGAATCATCACCACACCTTC.

The chain carries TRBV2 and TRBJ2-7; D might be TRBD1 (6 bases). The germline V gene has CDR1 SNHLY and CDR2 FYNNEI. The CDR3 totals 15 residues. V was cut by 5 bases and J by 2 bases, with 16 bases left in between. CDR3 loop: CASSIQQGATYEQYF. In nucleotides, the CDR3 is TGTGCCAGCAGTATACAACAGGGTGCAACCTACGAGCAGTACTTC.

V is TRBV5-1 and J is TRBJ2-3; D may be TRBD2 (5 bases). Between the trimmed V and J ends, which lost 2 bases and 4 bases, there was a span of 20 bases. The CDR3 has 17 residues. Per germline, CDR1 SGHRS and CDR2 YFSETQ. In DNA form, the CDR3 reads TGCGCCAGCAGCTTTTTTCTTCTAGGGAGTGACCCAGATACGCAGTATTTT. This gives the protein CASSFFLLGSDPDTQYF.

A note on this clone: The junction departs from germline at one end; a sequencing error may be responsible. The chain uses TRBV7-7 and TRBJ2-7; 8 positions agree with TRBD1. Germline V gives CDR1 SSHAT, CDR2 FNYEAQ (reference sequence). The CDR3 runs 14 residues. Here the CDR3 reads CASSYGQGANEQYF. The CDR3, as DNA: TGTGCTAGCAGCTACGGGCAGGGGGCGAACGAGCAGTACTTC.

The gene calls are TRBV9 and TRBJ2-5; 7 bases align to TRBD2. There are 15 residues in the CDR3. Trimming took 4 bases from V and 4 from J; bases not matched to a gene: 10. Germline V gene lookup returns CDR1 SGDLS and CDR2 YYNGEE. CDR3 amino acids: CASSQTSSLGETQYF. As DNA, the CDR3 is TGTGCCAGCAGCCAGACTAGCTCACTAGGAGAGACCCAGTACTTC.

The chain links TRBV30 to TRBJ1-1; 7 nucleotides match TRBD1. This CDR3 contains 11 residues. The V segment lost 4 bases and the J segment 9 bases; nucleotides outside the gene matches: 5. Germline V gene data show CDR1 as GTSNPN and CDR2 as SVGIG (reference sequence). The CDR3 coding sequence is TGTGCCTGGATAAGAGGGGGCCAAGCTTTCTTT. Its translation: CAWIRGGQAFF.

This clone is a singleton in its sample. The chain links TRBV5-6 to TRBJ1-6; D remains unclear. Germline loops: CDR1 SGHDT, CDR2 YYEEEE. The V and J ends lost 3 bases and 3 bases respectively, with 13 bases between them. The CDR3 is 16 amino acids. The CDR3 region has the DNA TGTGCCAGCAGCTCAGGAGGGATAAACTATAATTCACCCCTCCACTTT. Translation gives CASSSGGINYNSPLHF.

The J gene is TRBJ2-7, the V gene TRBV9; D call uncertain. From germline, CDR1 is SGDLS and CDR2 YYNGEE. V gave up 4 bases and J gave up 10 bases, with 15 bases separating them. The CDR3 totals 12 residues. The CDR3 protein is CASSKQTGEQYF. Here the CDR3 DNA reads TGTGCCAGCAGCAAACAGACGGGCGAACAGTACTTC.

The chain combines TRBV28 with TRBJ1-4; D gene unclear. CDR3 size: 14 residues. Germline V CDR1 and CDR2: MDHEN, SYDVKM. Trimming stripped 5 bases from V and 7 bases from J, with 14 bases between. The CDR3 coding sequence is TGTGCCAGCAGTATACCGGGAAAGATTGAAAAACTGTTTTTT. Protein sequence: CASSIPGKIEKLFF.

V gene TRBV6-1 combines with J gene TRBJ2-7; maybe TRBD1 (6 bases). The CDR3 length is 15 residues. The V end lost 10 bases, the J end lost 3 bases, and 22 bases lay between the germline ends. Germline CDR1 reads MNHNS; CDR2 reads SASEGT. The CDR3 region is CATSGNRVPLYEQYF. For the CDR3, the DNA is TGTGCCACCTCCGGGAACAGGGTCCCCCTCTACGAGCAGTACTTC.

The chain employs TRBV2 and TRBJ2-7, with 10 bases aligning to TRBD1. CDR3 length: 15 residues. With 5 bases clipped from V and 4 bases from J, the junction kept 8 bases outside the gene matches. Looked up from germline, CDR1 is SNHLY and CDR2 is FYNNEI. The CDR3 nucleotides are TGTGCCAGCAGTCCCCAGGGACAGGGGATATACGAGCAGTACTTC. Its protein product is CASSPQGQGIYEQYF.

The chain recombines TRBV12-3 or TRBV12-4 with TRBJ2-2; the D is unclear. The CDR3 is 13 residues long. V was pared by 1 base and J by 4 bases, with 4 bases between. CDR3 residues: CASSLGVTGELFF. CDR3 nucleotides: TGTGCCAGCAGTTTAGGCGTCACCGGGGAGCTGTTTTTT.

With regard to this clone: Other DNA sequences in this sample translate to the same CDR3. The chain couples TRBV27 to TRBJ2-1, with D perhaps matching TRBD2 (5 bases). Germline lookup yields CDR1 MNHEY and CDR2 SMNVEV (reference sequence). The CDR3 consists of 13 residues. V lost 5 bases to trimming and J lost 3 bases, with 8 bases between them. CDR3 protein: CASSLAGYNEQFF. The CDR3 DNA follows: TGTGCCAGCAGTCTAGCAGGCTACAATGAGCAGTTCTTC.

The chain uses TRBV11-2 and TRBJ2-7; D remains unclear. CDR3 length: 14 amino acids. V was cut by 4 bases and J by 2 bases, with 12 bases left in between. Germline V lookup: CDR1 SGHAT, CDR2 FQNNGV. This chain's CDR3 is CASSSIRKTYEQYF. The CDR3 bases are TGTGCCAGCAGCTCGATACGGAAAACCTACGAGCAGTACTTC.